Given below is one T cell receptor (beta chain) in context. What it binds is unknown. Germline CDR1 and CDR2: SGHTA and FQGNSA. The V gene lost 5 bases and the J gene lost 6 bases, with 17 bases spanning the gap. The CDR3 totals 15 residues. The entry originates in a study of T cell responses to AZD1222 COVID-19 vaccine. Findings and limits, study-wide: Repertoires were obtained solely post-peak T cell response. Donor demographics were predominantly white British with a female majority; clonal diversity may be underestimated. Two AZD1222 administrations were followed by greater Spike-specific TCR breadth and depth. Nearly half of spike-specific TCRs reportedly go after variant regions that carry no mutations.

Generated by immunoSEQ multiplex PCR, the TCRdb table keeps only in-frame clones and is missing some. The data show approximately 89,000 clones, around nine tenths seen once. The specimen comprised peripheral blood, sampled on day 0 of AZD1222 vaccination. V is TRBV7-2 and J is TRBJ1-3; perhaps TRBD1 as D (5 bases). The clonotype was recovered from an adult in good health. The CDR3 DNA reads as TGTGCCAGCAGCCCCGAAAGCCGGGGCCAAAACACCATATATTTT. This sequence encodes CASSPESRGQNTIYF.